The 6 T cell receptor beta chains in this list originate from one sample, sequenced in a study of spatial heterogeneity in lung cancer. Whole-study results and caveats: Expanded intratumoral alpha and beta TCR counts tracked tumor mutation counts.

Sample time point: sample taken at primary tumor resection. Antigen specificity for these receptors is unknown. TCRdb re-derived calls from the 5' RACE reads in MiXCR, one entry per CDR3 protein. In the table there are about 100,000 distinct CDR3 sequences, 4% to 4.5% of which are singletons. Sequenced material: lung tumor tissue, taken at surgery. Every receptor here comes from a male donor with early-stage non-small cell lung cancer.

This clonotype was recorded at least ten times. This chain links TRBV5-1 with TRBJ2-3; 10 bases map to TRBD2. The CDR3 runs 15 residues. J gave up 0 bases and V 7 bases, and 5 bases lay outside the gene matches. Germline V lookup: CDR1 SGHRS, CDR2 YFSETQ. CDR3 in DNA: TGCGCCAGCGGAGCGGGACTAGCGAGCACAGATACGCAGTATTTT. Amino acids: CASGAGLASTDTQYF. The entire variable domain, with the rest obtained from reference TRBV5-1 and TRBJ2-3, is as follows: KAGVTQTPRYLIKTRGQQVTLSCSPISGHRSVSWYQQTPGQGLQFLFEYFSETQRNKGNFPGRFSGRQFSNSRSEMNVSTLELGDSALYLCASGAGLASTDTQYFGPGTRLTVL.

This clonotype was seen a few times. The CDR3 spells CASSPGFTTDTQYF. CDR3 bases: TGTGCCAGCAGCCCAGGGTTCACCACAGATACGCAGTATTTT. The V and J genes are TRBV7-9 and TRBJ2-3, with D possibly matching TRBD1 (5 bases). CDR3 length: 14 residues. V lost 5 bases and J lost 2, with 11 bases in between. Germline V gene sequence: CDR1 SEHNR, CDR2 FQNEAQ (reference sequence). Based on the CDR3 plus reference TRBV7-9 and TRBJ2-3, the full variable domain is DTGVSQNPRHKITKRGQNVTFRCDPISEHNRLYWYRQTLGQGPEFLTYFQNEAQLEKSRLLSDRFSAERPKGSFSTLEIQRTEQGDSAMYLCASSPGFTTDTQYFGPGTRLTVL.

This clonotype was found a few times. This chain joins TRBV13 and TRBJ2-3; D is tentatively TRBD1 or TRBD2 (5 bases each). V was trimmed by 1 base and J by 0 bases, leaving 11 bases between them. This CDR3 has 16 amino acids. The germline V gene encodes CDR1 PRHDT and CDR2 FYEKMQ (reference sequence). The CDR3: CASSLVGTGSTDTQYF. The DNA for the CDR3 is TGTGCCAGCAGCTTAGTCGGGACCGGTAGCACAGATACGCAGTATTTT.

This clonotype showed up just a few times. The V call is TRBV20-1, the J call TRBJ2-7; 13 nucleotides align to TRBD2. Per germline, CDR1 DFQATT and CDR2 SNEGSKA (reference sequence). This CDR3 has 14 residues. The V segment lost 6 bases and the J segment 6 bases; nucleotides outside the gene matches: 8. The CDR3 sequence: CSAIPGLAGSEQYF. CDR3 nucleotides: TGCAGTGCAATCCCGGGACTAGCGGGATCCGAGCAGTACTTC.

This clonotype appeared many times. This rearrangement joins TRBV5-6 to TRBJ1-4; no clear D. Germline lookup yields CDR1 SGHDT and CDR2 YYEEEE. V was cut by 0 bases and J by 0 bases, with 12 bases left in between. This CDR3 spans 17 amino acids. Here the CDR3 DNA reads TGTGCCAGCAGCTTGGAGAAGAGAGGTGCAACTAATGAAAAACTGTTTTTT. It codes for CASSLEKRGATNEKLFF.

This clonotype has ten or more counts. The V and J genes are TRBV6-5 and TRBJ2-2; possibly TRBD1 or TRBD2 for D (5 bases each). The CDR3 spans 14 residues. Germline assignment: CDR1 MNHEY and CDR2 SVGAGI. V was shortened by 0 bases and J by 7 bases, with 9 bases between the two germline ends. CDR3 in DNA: TGTGCCAGCAGTTACTCGTGGGGGAACGGGGAGCTGTTTTTT. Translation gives CASSYSWGNGELFF.